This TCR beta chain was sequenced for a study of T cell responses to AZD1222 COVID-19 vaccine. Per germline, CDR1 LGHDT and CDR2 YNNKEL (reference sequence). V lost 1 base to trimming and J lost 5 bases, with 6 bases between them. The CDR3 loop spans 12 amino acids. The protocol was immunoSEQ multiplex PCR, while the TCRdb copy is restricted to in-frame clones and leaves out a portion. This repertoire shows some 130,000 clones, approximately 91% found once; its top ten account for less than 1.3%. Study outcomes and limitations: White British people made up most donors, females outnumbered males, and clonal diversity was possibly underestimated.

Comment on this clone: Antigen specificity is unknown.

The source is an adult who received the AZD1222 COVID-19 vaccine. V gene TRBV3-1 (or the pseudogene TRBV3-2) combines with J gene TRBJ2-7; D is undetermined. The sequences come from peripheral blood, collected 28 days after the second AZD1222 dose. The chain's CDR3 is CASSQVLHEQYF. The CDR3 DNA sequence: TGTGCCAGCAGCCAAGTACTCCACGAGCAGTACTTC.